This T cell receptor (beta chain) was retrieved from a study of blood T cell repertoires in COVID-19 (dated by TCRdb to 2018 to 2021). Looking at the study overall: Collaborator samples came from the United States, Italy and Spain and covered acute and convalescent phases of COVID-19. The prospective study material was composed of cDNA or gDNA derived from T cells, B-cell-depleted T cells, or PBMCs. Subjects who had been exposed to COVID-19, were actively infected with it, or had recovered from it provided the deeply sampled blood TCRbeta repertoires that made up the dataset. The repertoires were released in a freely available public database intended as a resource for research on the immune response to SARS-CoV-2. The samples were drawn from the first 160 participants of the ongoing ImmuneRACE study and from roughly 1,300 subjects provided by 6 global collaborators. The sample metadata nearly always contained a de-identified subject ID, COVID-19 status, age in years and sex. Where available, HLA class I and class II types were taken from metadata supplied by the sample provider and were not determined by assay-based typing.

What the work shows at the level of the full study, not this receptor alone: The amount of clinical and demographic metadata varied by source and participant and was provided uncurated.

The table lists this clone with a count of one. Its antigen is unknown. Base qualities are not provided; no much larger clone lies one nucleotide away. Participants in the prospective study were aged about 18 to 89 years, lived in under 30 United States geographic areas, and enrolled through a virtual design. In the prospective study, participants were assigned to cohorts based on the clinical history participants reported in a screening survey and a study questionnaire. Recovered participants in ImmuneRACE Cohort 3 were defined by two consecutive negative NP/OP PCR tests, clearance by a healthcare professional, or resolution of symptoms. In the prospective study, whole blood, serum and a nasopharyngeal or oropharyngeal swab were collected from each participant by mobile phlebotomists. Participants in the prospective study had the option to provide additional blood draws and questionnaires over a roughly 2-month period. Before DNA extraction, prospective study blood samples were shipped either frozen or at room temperature.

TCRbeta CDR3 regions were amplified from genomic DNA using the immunoSEQ Assay, a bias-controlled multiplex PCR. Per the authors' processing: Within the assay, amplification of reference gene primers was used to estimate how many nucleated cells each sample contained. To quantify the absolute abundance of each unique TCRbeta CDR3 rearrangement, sequence reads were collapsed and filtered. Productive Simpson clonality was computed per sample as the square root of Simpson's diversity index over productive rearrangements. TCRdb limited this immuneACCESS table to in-frame rearrangements with V and J called. A share of clones is missing; checked studies link under half to unresolved V genes, and the rest is unexplained. The DNA was the basis for D and trimming; V, J and clone size are from that table. The sample table records about 140,000 clones; approximately 86% of these occur just once. Around 6.2% of the sample lies in the top ten.

Sequencing input: PBMCs or T cells enriched from blood (not recorded which). This TCR came from a middle-aged woman who had recovered from COVID-19.

The CDR3 reads CASSQEGLAGDEQFF. Here is the DNA: TGTGCCAGCAGCCAAGAAGGGCTAGCGGGAGATGAGCAGTTCTTC. The chain employs TRBV11-3 and TRBJ2-1; 10 middle bases align to TRBD2. From a lookup of the germline V gene, CDR1 and CDR2 are SGHNT and YENEEA. The CDR3 runs 15 amino acids, cysteine and phenylalanine included. CDR3 DNA only is kept here, 45 bases in frame from base 1. Trimming leaves V shorter by 5 bases and J shorter by 8 bases, with the junction holding 9 bases beyond the gene matches. Beyond the CDR3, the reference TRBV11-3 and TRBJ2-1 genes provide the residues; the full variable domain reads: EAGVVQSPRYKIIEKKQPVAFWCNPISGHNTLYWYLQNLGQGPELLIRYENEEAVDDSQLPKDRFSAERLKGVDSTLKIQPAELGDSAVYLCASSQEGLAGDEQFFGPGTRLTVL.